This T cell receptor beta chain was sequenced for a study of CD8 T cells in ankylosing spondylitis. Making use of molecular barcodes, quantitative 5'-RACE generated TCR beta libraries. TCRdb ran MiXCR on the 5' RACE reads and lists one entry per CDR3 protein. The sample lists approximately 140,000 distinct CDR3 sequences, approximately 17% seen once, with approximately 30% in the top ten. This clonotype was counted many times. Its antigen remains unknown. Notes on the study in general: In synovial fluid and blood from reactive arthritis, some motif variants were previously reported. Several highly homologous variants made up a TCR beta motif, and this motif appeared characteristic of ankylosing spondylitis blood. Reported data indicate significant enrichment of disease-linked clones within matched ankylosing spondylitis synovial fluid.

With V trimmed by 5 bases and J by 5 bases, 2 bases remained unmatched. The CDR3 covers 12 residues. Germline CDR1 is SEHNR and CDR2 is FQNEAQ (reference sequence). The receptor was isolated from a male donor with ankylosing spondylitis. Material for sequencing was blood, either unsorted or a sorted T cell fraction (not recorded which). This chain links TRBV7-9 with TRBJ1-1, with 7 positions matching TRBD1. This CDR3 reads CASSPRGTEAFF. For the CDR3, the DNA is TGTGCCAGCAGCCCCAGGGGGACTGAAGCTTTCTTT.